Here is one T cell receptor (beta chain) with its context. These data belong to a study of patients and donors after allogeneic stem cell transplantation. TCRdb itself ran the RT-PCR reads through MiXCR, one entry per CDR3 protein. The repertoire holds around 200,000 distinct CDR3 sequences, with about 37% as singletons. The germline V gene has CDR1 SGDLS and CDR2 YYNGEE. This CDR3 region has 15 residues. After removal of 2 bases from V and 2 bases from J, the junction contained 6 bases not matched to a gene. Sample: blood, either unsorted or a sorted T cell fraction (not recorded which). This TCR derives from a human donor who was either an allogeneic HSCT recipient or a stem cell or donor lymphocyte infusion donor (not recorded which). It is not recorded whose cells these are; they may come from a transplant donor. The genes are TRBV9 and TRBJ1-1; TRBD1 matches at 7 bases. Here the CDR3 reads CASSVGGTDNTEAFF. Written as DNA, the CDR3 is TGTGCCAGCAGCGTGGGGGGGACAGACAACACTGAAGCTTTCTTT.